These 18 T cell receptor beta chains came from one sample sequenced in a study of cytomegalovirus exposure and HLA in healthy donors. The study ran its PCR with 60 Vbeta and 13 Jbeta primers. Method: immunoSEQ multiplex PCR; TCRdb's copy keeps in-frame clones and lacks some. The data contain roughly 190,000 clones, more than 85% of them singletons. The sequenced sample was PBMCs. The receptors were gathered from a woman aged 18-29 years in good health and CMV-seronegative.

The CDR3 sequence: CASSLGQGGPREQYF. As DNA, the CDR3 is TGCGCCAGCAGCCTGGGACAGGGTGGGCCTCGCGAGCAGTACTTC. The chain employs TRBV4-1 and TRBJ2-5, with 9 nucleotides matching TRBD1. Matching the DNA end better, TRBJ2-7 makes the J call doubtful. CDR3 length: 15 amino acids. Per germline, CDR1 MGHRA and CDR2 YSYEKL.

This sequence joins TRBV11-2 and TRBJ2-1; TRBD2 aligns across 8 bases. Germline lookup yields CDR1 SGHAT and CDR2 FQNNGV. The CDR3 length is 15 residues. With V trimmed by 1 base and J by 4 bases, 3 bases remained unmatched. The CDR3 sequence is CASSLGAGGYNEQFF. The CDR3 DNA is TGTGCCAGCAGCTTAGGGGCGGGGGGATACAATGAGCAGTTCTTC. Complete variable domain (other parts from reference TRBV11-2 and TRBJ2-1): EAGVAQSPRYKIIEKRQSVAFWCNPISGHATLYWYQQILGQGPKLLIQFQNNGVVDDSQLPKDRFSAERLKGVDSTLKIQPAKLEDSAVYLCASSLGAGGYNEQFFGPGTRLTVL.

J is TRBJ2-5 and V is TRBV19, with a weak D call TRBD2 (6 bases). Germline V gene lookup returns CDR1 LNHDA and CDR2 SQIVND (reference sequence). The CDR3 is 13 residues long. V was clipped by 1 base and J by 9 bases, with 12 bases between them. The CDR3 nucleotides are TGTGCCAGTAGTATAGCGGCGGGGTGGGCCCAGTACTTC. It specifies CASSIAAGWAQYF.

CDR3 protein: CASSIAGGDQPQHF. The CDR3 DNA follows: TGTGCCAGTAGTATCGCAGGGGGCGATCAGCCCCAGCATTTT. This chain connects TRBV19 to TRBJ1-5, with 8 positions matching TRBD1. Germline V CDR1 and CDR2: LNHDA, SQIVND (reference sequence). V trimming: 3 bases; J trimming: 5 bases; junction bases outside the gene matches: 3. The CDR3 is 14 residues long.

V usage is TRBV18 and J usage is TRBJ1-2; TRBD1 matches at 8 bases. This CDR3 comprises 13 residues. Germline V gene data show CDR1 as KGHSH and CDR2 as LQKENI. The V gene end was trimmed by 1 base and the J gene end by 6 bases; junction bases not matched to a gene: 1. CDR3 sequence: CASSPQTGDGYTF. DNA for the CDR3: TGTGCCAGCTCACCACAGACAGGGGATGGCTACACCTTC.

This chain's CDR3 is CAISESTGLRETQYF. CDR3 sequence (DNA): TGTGCCATCAGTGAGTCGACAGGGTTGCGGGAGACCCAGTACTTC. V gene TRBV10-3 combines with J gene TRBJ2-5; 7 nucleotides line up with TRBD1. The germline V gene encodes CDR1 ENHRY and CDR2 SYGVKD. J gave up 5 bases and V 0 bases, and 6 bases lay outside the gene matches. This CDR3 contains 15 residues.

This chain uses TRBV5-1 with TRBJ2-5; TRBD2 aligns across 10 bases. The trim removed 2 bases at V and 5 bases at J, leaving 6 bases unmatched. Germline V CDR1 and CDR2: SGHRS, YFSETQ. The CDR3 is 15 amino acids. Written as DNA, the CDR3 is TGCGCCAGCAGCTTAGAGCGGGGGGGCATGGAGACCCAGTACTTC. It codes for CASSLERGGMETQYF. Full variable domain (outside the CDR3, taken from reference TRBV5-1 and TRBJ2-5): KAGVTQTPRYLIKTRGQQVTLSCSPISGHRSVSWYQQTPGQGLQFLFEYFSETQRNKGNFPGRFSGRQFSNSRSEMNVSTLELGDSALYLCASSLERGGMETQYFGPGTRLLVL.

The CDR3 is CAWSVGGRGYNEQFF. CDR3 sequence (DNA): TGTGCCTGGAGTGTAGGCGGGAGAGGTTACAATGAGCAGTTCTTC. V and J are TRBV30 and TRBJ2-1; 7 bases map to TRBD2. Trimming took 0 bases from V and 4 from J; bases not matched to a gene: 6. CDR1 and CDR2 from the germline V gene are GTSNPN and SVGIG (reference sequence). The CDR3 totals 15 residues.

The chain has TRBV5-1 and TRBJ2-5, with D possibly being TRBD1 (5 bases). With 8 bases removed from V and 5 bases from J, the gap between germline ends came to 13 bases. The CDR3 spans 12 residues. CDR1 and CDR2 from the germline V gene are SGHRS and YFSETQ. The CDR3 reads CASTRDGETQYF. The CDR3 nucleotides are TGCGCCAGTACCAGGGATGGTGAGACCCAGTACTTC.

The rearrangement uses TRBV19 and TRBJ2-7; 11 positions match TRBD1. The CDR3 loop spans 16 amino acids. V lost 6 bases to trimming and J lost 5 bases; unmatched junction nucleotides: 12. Germline loops: CDR1 LNHDA, CDR2 SQIVND (reference sequence). In DNA, the CDR3 is TGTGCCAGTAGCCGATCCGGGACAGGGGGTAGCGACGAGCAGTACTTC. Residues: CASSRSGTGGSDEQYF.

The chain links TRBV9 to TRBJ2-1; D is unresolved. V gave up 0 bases and J gave up 2 bases, with 6 bases separating them. CDR3 size: 14 residues. Per the germline V gene, CDR1 is SGDLS and CDR2 is YYNGEE. This chain's CDR3 is CASSVDPAYNEQFF. The CDR3 DNA follows: TGTGCCAGCAGCGTAGATCCAGCCTACAATGAGCAGTTCTTC.

This chain connects TRBV2 to TRBJ2-3; D gene ambiguous. The germline CDR1 and CDR2 sequences are SNHLY and FYNNEI. The germline V and J ends were trimmed by 1 base and 14 bases, with 7 bases remaining between them. The CDR3 length is 10 residues. The CDR3 DNA reads TGTGCCAGCAGTGAAGTGCGGCCGTATTTT. Its translation: CASSEVRPYF.

The rearrangement joins TRBV6-6 to TRBJ2-3; D remains unclear. CDR1 is MNHNY and CDR2 is SVGAGI in the germline V gene (reference sequence). CDR3 length: 14 amino acids. Trimming stripped 0 bases from V and 6 bases from J, with 10 bases between. CDR3 protein: CASSYSSLPDTQYF. The CDR3 DNA is TGTGCCAGCAGTTACTCCTCTCTTCCCGATACGCAGTATTTT.

The chain carries TRBV4-1 and TRBJ2-7; the D gene is possibly TRBD2 (5 bases). V gave up 5 bases and J gave up 0 bases, with 8 bases separating them. This CDR3 spans 13 amino acids. Germline CDR1 and CDR2: MGHRA and YSYEKL. The CDR3 sequence: CASSGESSYEQYF. CDR3 in DNA: TGCGCCAGCAGCGGGGAGTCCTCCTACGAGCAGTACTTC.

The chain links TRBV9 to TRBJ2-3; 8 nucleotides match TRBD2. The length of the CDR3 is 19 residues. From germline, CDR1 is SGDLS and CDR2 YYNGEE. V lost 1 base, J lost 0 bases, and 13 bases stayed unmatched. The CDR3 here is CASSVRPGVAGGSTDTQYF. Here the CDR3 DNA reads TGTGCCAGCAGCGTACGACCCGGGGTGGCGGGAGGCAGCACAGATACGCAGTATTTT. The full variable domain, completed using reference TRBV9 and TRBJ2-3, is DSGVTQTPKHLITATGQRVTLRCSPRSGDLSVYWYQQSLDQGLQFLIQYYNGEERAKGNILERFSAQQFPDLHSELNLSSLELGDSALYFCASSVRPGVAGGSTDTQYFGPGTRLTVL.

V usage is TRBV25-1 and J usage is TRBJ2-1, with a tentative D call TRBD1 (5 bases). V lost 2 bases and J lost 15, with 14 bases in between. The CDR3 runs 12 residues. Germline V gene sequence: CDR1 MGHDK, CDR2 SYGVNS. CDR3: CASSEKGQDAFF. CDR3 DNA sequence: TGTGCCAGCAGTGAAAAGGGGCAGGACGCGTTCTTC.

CDR3 in amino acids: CASKPGQANYGYTF. Here the CDR3 DNA reads TGTGCCAGCAAACCCGGACAGGCTAACTATGGCTACACCTTC. This chain joins TRBV28 and TRBJ1-2; 7 nucleotides line up with TRBD1. Germline V gene lookup returns CDR1 MDHEN and CDR2 SYDVKM. The CDR3 has 14 residues. Trimming removed 7 bases from V and 0 bases from J; junction bases left unmatched: 5.

V and J are TRBV7-8 and TRBJ2-7; 10 bases line up with TRBD2. Germline lookup yields CDR1 SGHVS and CDR2 FQNEAQ. The CDR3 length is 16 residues. V lost 1 base and J lost 4; bases outside the gene matches: 7. The CDR3 DNA is TGTGCCAGCAGCTTAGACGGACTAGCGGCCGTGTACGAGCAGTACTTC. Protein product: CASSLDGLAAVYEQYF.